These T cell receptor beta chains were read from a single sample in a study of cytomegalovirus exposure and HLA in healthy donors. Libraries were prepared by immunoSEQ multiplex PCR; TCRdb keeps only in-frame clonotypes and omits some of them. Among approximately 280,000 clones listed, 80% to 90% were seen once. The sequencing sample was made of PBMCs. These receptors were taken from a woman aged 18-35 years in good health and CMV-seronegative. Each CDR3 is given with its conserved first and last residue. A D gene is named only where the DNA matches it firmly. Size is stated for part of the rows, as once, few or many counts, or as a class when the clone is expanded.

>TRBJ2-7|NA|TRBV28|TRBD2
CASTILAGVEQYF
TGTGCCAGCACCATACTAGCGGGGGTCGAGCAGTACTTC
>TRBJ2-1|NA|TRBV5-1|NA
CASSLAVDEQFF
TGCGCCAGCAGCTTGGCCGTCGATGAGCAGTTCTTC
>TRBJ1-2|NA|TRBV6-6|TRBD1
CASSYPTGNNYGYTF
TGTGCCAGCAGTTACCCGACAGGGAATAACTATGGCTACACCTTC
>TRBJ1-2|NA|TRBV6-1|TRBD1
CASEPDRARGYTF
TGTGCCAGCGAACCGGACAGGGCGAGGGGCTACACCTTC
>TRBJ1-6|NA|TRBV28|NA
CASSTTGVWDSPLHF
TGTGCCAGCAGTACTACCGGAGTTTGGGATTCACCCCTCCACTTT
>TRBJ2-2|once|TRBV4-3|TRBD1
CASSQDRVKGALQLFF
TGCGCCAGCAGCCAAGATCGGGTTAAGGGGGCGTTACAGCTGTTTTTT
>TRBJ2-5|NA|TRBV13|TRBD2
CASSPRLAGQETQYF
TGTGCCAGCAGCCCTCGACTAGCGGGGCAAGAGACCCAGTACTTC
>TRBJ1-5|NA|TRBV11-2|NA
CASSPGSRTNQPQHF
TGTGCCAGCAGTCCGGGGTCCAGAACCAATCAGCCCCAGCATTTT
>TRBJ2-2|NA|TRBV30|TRBD1
CAWSLDRVGTGELFF
TGTGCCTGGAGCTTGGACAGGGTCGGCACCGGGGAGCTGTTTTTT
>TRBJ2-7|NA|TRBV11-2|NA
CASSPLAGAYEQYF
TGTGCCAGCAGCCCTCTCGCAGGGGCCTACGAGCAGTACTTC
>TRBJ2-7|NA|TRBV7-2|NA
CASSLRAGTPYEQYF
TGTGCCAGCAGCTTGAGGGCGGGAACCCCCTACGAGCAGTACTTC
>TRBJ1-1|few|TRBV5-1|NA
CASSLSGQGAFF
TGCGCCAGCAGCTTGAGTGGTCAGGGAGCTTTCTTT
>TRBJ1-6|few|TRBV28|NA
CASSPVGKLWNSPLHF
TGTGCCAGCAGCCCCGTCGGGAAACTGTGGAATTCACCCCTCCACTTT
>TRBJ1-1|NA|TRBV2|TRBD1
CARAGTGGFGNTEAFF
TGTGCCCGTGCCGGGACAGGGGGATTCGGCAACACTGAAGCTTTCTTT
>TRBJ1-5|NA|TRBV5-6|TRBD1
CASSPESRTGPNQPQHF
TGTGCCAGCAGCCCAGAATCCCGGACAGGGCCCAATCAGCCCCAGCATTTT
>TRBJ2-3|once|TRBV18|TRBD2
CASSPQVAGPRGTDTQYF
TGTGCCAGCTCACCACAGGTAGCGGGGCCGAGGGGCACAGATACGCAGTATTTT
>TRBJ1-6|once|TRBV28|NA
CASSFPDRLGSLHF
TGTGCCAGCAGTTTTCCGGACAGACTCGGCTCCCTCCACTTT